The 8 T cell receptor beta chains presented below share a single source sample, sequenced in a study of shared clonotypes between healthy human individuals. CD45RO-negative CD8 cells positively selected for CCR7 made up the naive population, which excluded terminally differentiated effector memory CD45RA+ cells. Data came from immunoSEQ multiplex PCR; TCRdb stores just in-frame clones and leaves some out. Counted here are approximately 810,000 clones, 92% occurring once; the ten biggest clones make up around 24%. The specimen sequenced was naive CD8+ T cells sorted from blood. The receptors here all came from a man between 25 and 39 years old in good health.

The chain recombines TRBV5-4 with TRBJ2-7; 9 bases are shared with TRBD2. Germline CDR1 is SGHNT and CDR2 is YYREEE (reference sequence). CDR3 length equals 15 residues. V shed 4 bases, J shed 3 bases, and the junction held 8 bases outside the gene matches. CDR3 protein: CASSGTGTSNYEQYF. The DNA of the CDR3 is TGTGCCAGCAGCGGAACCGGGACTAGCAACTACGAGCAGTACTTC.

This clone was observed a single time. The chain's CDR3 is CSVEEQGTEAFF. The CDR3 DNA sequence: TGCAGCGTTGAAGAACAGGGCACTGAAGCTTTCTTT. The rearrangement links TRBV29-1 to TRBJ1-1; perhaps TRBD1 as D (6 bases). From germline, CDR1 is SQVTM and CDR2 ANQGSEA. V was pared by 0 bases and J by 4 bases, with 6 bases between. The CDR3 has 12 residues.

The chain joins TRBV2 to TRBJ2-2; TRBD1 might be the D (6 bases). Germline lookup yields CDR1 SNHLY and CDR2 FYNNEI. V lost 6 bases to trimming and J lost 5 bases, with 13 bases between them. The CDR3 is 14 residues long. CDR3 sequence: CASSTGWGTGELFF. The CDR3, as DNA: TGTGCCAGCAGCACAGGGTGGGGTACCGGGGAGCTGTTTTTT.

The chain links TRBV12-1 to TRBJ1-2. TRBV12-1 is a known pseudogene. This CDR3 region has 15 residues. The CDR3 reads CASNPKGEADYGYTF. CDR3 coding DNA: TGTGCCAGCAACCCGAAGGGGGAGGCGGACTATGGCTACACCTTC.

The chain uses TRBV28 and TRBJ2-3, with TRBD2 matching 10 bases. The CDR3 loop spans 19 amino acids. The germline V gene has CDR1 MDHEN and CDR2 SYDVKM. V dropped 5 bases and J dropped 6; count of bases not matched to a gene: 20. The CDR3 DNA follows: TGTGCCAGCAGTCCCACCCCGGCGGCTAGCGGGAGTGAGGCGGATACGCAGTATTTT. Amino acid sequence: CASSPTPAASGSEADTQYF. Supplemented by reference TRBV28 and TRBJ2-3, the full variable domain reads DVKVTQSSRYLVKRTGEKVFLECVQDMDHENMFWYRQDPGLGLRLIYFSYDVKMKEKGDIPEGYSVSREKKERFSLILESASTNQTSMYLCASSPTPAASGSEADTQYFGPGTRLTVL.

The genes are TRBV27 and TRBJ1-1, with TRBD1 matching 7 bases. J gave up 6 bases and V 5 bases, and 15 bases lay outside the gene matches. Germline lookup yields CDR1 MNHEY and CDR2 SMNVEV (reference sequence). The CDR3 sequence is 16 residues long. The CDR3 is CASSRRKTGKIAEAFF. Written as DNA, the CDR3 is TGTGCCAGCAGTCGACGAAAGACAGGGAAGATCGCTGAAGCTTTCTTT.

As regards this clone: The same CDR3 also results from other DNA sequences found in this sample. The chain uses TRBV7-9 and TRBJ2-1; 13 bases align to TRBD2. CDR1 is SEHNR and CDR2 is FQNEAQ in the germline V gene (reference sequence). The CDR3 spans 17 residues. V was pared by 4 bases and J by 0 bases, with 3 bases of the junction left unmatched. This CDR3 is CASSSGLAGRSYNEQFF. CDR3 DNA sequence: TGTGCCAGCAGCTCGGGACTAGCGGGACGCTCCTACAATGAGCAGTTCTTC.

This chain links TRBV15 with TRBJ2-3, with 7 bases that match TRBD2. V was clipped by 5 bases and J by 8 bases; unmatched bases: 10. The CDR3 loop spans 14 amino acids. Germline CDR1 reads LNHNV; CDR2 reads YYDKDF (reference sequence). CDR3 DNA sequence: TGTGCCACCAGCCCCGACGGGACGGGGGGTACGCAGTATTTT. Amino acid sequence: CATSPDGTGGTQYF.